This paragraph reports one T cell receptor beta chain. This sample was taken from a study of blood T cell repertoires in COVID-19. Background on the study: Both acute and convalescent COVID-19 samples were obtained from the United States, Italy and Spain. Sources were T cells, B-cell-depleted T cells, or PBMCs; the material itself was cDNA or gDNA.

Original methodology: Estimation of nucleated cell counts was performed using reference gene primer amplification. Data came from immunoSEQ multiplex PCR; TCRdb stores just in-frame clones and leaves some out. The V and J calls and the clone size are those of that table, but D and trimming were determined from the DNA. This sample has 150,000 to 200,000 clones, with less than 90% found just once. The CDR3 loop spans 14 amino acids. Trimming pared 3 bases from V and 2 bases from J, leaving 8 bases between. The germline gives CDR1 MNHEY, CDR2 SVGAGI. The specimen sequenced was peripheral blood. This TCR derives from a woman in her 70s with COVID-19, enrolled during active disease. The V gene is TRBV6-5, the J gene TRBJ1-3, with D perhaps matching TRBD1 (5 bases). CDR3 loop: CASSYRGTGNTIYF. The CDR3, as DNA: TGTGCCAGCAGTTATCGGGGGACTGGAAACACCATATATTTT.